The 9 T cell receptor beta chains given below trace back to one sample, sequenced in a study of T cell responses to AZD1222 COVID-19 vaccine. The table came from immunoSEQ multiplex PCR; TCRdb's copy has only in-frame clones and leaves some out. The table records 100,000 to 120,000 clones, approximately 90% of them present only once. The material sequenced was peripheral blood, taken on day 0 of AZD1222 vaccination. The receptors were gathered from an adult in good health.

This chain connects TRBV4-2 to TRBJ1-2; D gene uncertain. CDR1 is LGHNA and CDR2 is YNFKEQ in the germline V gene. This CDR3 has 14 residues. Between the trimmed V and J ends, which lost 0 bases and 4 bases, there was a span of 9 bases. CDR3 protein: CASSQEALAYGYTF. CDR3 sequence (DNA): TGTGCCAGCAGCCAAGAGGCGCTGGCCTATGGCTACACCTTC.

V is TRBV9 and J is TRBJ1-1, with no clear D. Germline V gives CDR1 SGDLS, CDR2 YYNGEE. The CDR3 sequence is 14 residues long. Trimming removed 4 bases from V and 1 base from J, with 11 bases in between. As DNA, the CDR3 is TGTGCCAGCAGCCCCCTCGTCGGGAACACTGAAGCTTTCTTT. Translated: CASSPLVGNTEAFF.

As DNA, the CDR3 is TGTGCCAGCAGTTTCCGGTACGAGCAGTACTTC. Protein product: CASSFRYEQYF. V gene TRBV28 combines with J gene TRBJ2-7; D unresolved. Germline CDR1 and CDR2: MDHEN and SYDVKM. With 3 bases removed from V and 4 bases from J, the gap between germline ends came to 4 bases. The length of the CDR3 is 11 residues. Using reference TRBV28 and TRBJ2-7 for the parts outside the CDR3, the full variable domain is DVKVTQSSRYLVKRTGEKVFLECVQDMDHENMFWYRQDPGLGLRLIYFSYDVKMKEKGDIPEGYSVSREKKERFSLILESASTNQTSMYLCASSFRYEQYFGPGTRLTVT.

CDR3 loop: CASSPTSGGLGELFF. The CDR3 nucleotides read TGTGCCAGCAGCCCGACTAGCGGGGGGTTAGGGGAGCTGTTTTTT. V gene TRBV27 combines with J gene TRBJ2-2, with 13 positions matching TRBD2. Germline loops: CDR1 MNHEY, CDR2 SMNVEV (reference sequence). Trimming removed 6 bases from V and 8 bases from J; junction bases left unmatched: 6. The CDR3 extends over 15 amino acids.

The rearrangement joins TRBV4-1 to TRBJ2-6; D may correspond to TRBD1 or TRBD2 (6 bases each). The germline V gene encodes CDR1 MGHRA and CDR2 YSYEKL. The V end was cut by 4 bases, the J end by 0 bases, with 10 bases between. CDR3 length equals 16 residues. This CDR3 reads CASSRGAGSGANVLTF. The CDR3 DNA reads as TGCGCCAGCAGCCGGGGGGCCGGCTCTGGGGCCAACGTCCTGACTTTC.

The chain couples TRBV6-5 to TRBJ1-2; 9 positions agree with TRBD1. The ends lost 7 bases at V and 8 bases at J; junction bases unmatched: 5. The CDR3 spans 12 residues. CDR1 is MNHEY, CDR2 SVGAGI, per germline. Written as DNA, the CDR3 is TGTGCCAGCACACAGGGGGCGAGGGGCTACACCTTC. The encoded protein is CASTQGARGYTF.

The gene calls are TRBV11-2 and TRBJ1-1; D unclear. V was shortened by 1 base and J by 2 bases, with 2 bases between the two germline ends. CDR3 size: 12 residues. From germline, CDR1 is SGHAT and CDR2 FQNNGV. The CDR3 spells CASSLANTEAFF. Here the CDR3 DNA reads TGTGCCAGCAGCTTAGCAAACACTGAAGCTTTCTTT. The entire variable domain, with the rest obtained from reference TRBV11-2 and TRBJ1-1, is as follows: EAGVAQSPRYKIIEKRQSVAFWCNPISGHATLYWYQQILGQGPKLLIQFQNNGVVDDSQLPKDRFSAERLKGVDSTLKIQPAKLEDSAVYLCASSLANTEAFFGQGTRLTVV.

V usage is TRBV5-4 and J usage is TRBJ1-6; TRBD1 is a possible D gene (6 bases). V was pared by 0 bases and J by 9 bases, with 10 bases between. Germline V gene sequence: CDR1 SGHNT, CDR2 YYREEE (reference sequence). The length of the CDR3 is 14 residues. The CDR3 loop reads CASSLAGASSPLHF. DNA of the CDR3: TGTGCCAGCAGCTTGGCGGGGGCGAGTTCACCCCTCCACTTT.

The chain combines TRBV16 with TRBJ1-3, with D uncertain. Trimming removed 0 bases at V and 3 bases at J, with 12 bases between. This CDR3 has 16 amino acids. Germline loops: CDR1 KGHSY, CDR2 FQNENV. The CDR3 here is CASSQSRRGNGNTIYF. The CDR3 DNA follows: TGTGCCAGCAGCCAATCCCGGCGCGGGAATGGAAACACCATATATTTT. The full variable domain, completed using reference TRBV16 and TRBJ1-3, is GEEVAQTPKHLVRGEGQKAKLYCAPIKGHSYVFWYQQVLKNEFKFLISFQNENVFDETGMPKERFSAKCLPNSPCSLEIQATKLEDSAVYFCASSQSRRGNGNTIYFGEGSWLTVV.